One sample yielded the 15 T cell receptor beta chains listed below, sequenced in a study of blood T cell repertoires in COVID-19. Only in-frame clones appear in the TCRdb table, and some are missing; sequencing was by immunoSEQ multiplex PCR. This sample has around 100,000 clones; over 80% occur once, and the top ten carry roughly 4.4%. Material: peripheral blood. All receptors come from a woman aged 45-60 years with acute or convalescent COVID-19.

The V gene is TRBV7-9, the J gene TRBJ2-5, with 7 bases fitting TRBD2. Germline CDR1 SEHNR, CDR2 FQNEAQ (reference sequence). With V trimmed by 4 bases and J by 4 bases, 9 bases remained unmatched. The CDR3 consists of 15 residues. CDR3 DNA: TGTGCCAGCAGCTCTAGACTAGCCCAAGGAGAGACCCAGTACTTC. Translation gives CASSSRLAQGETQYF.

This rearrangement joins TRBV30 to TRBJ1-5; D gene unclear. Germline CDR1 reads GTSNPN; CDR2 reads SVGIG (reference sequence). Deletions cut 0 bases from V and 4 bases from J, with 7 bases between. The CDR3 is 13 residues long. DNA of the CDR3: TGTGCCTGGAGTGTAACCGAGAATCAGCCCCAGCATTTT. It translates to CAWSVTENQPQHF.

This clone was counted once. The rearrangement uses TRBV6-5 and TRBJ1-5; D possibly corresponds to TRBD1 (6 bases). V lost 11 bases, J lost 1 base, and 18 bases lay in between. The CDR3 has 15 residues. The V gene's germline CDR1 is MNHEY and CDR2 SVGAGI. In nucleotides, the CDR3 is TGTGCCTCCGCCCGCGGGGGGGCCAGCAATCAGCCCCAGCATTTT. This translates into CASARGGASNQPQHF.

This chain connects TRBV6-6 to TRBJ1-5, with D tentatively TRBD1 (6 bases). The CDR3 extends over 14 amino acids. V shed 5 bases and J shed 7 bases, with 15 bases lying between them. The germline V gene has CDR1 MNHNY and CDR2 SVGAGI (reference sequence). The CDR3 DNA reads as TGTGCCAGCAGTAACCTCAGGGGACGACAGCCCCAGCATTTT. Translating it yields CASSNLRGRQPQHF.

CDR3 loop: CASSQDLAGLQTQYF. CDR3 nucleotide sequence: TGCGCCAGCAGCCAAGATCTAGCGGGTCTGCAGACCCAGTACTTC. The rearrangement joins TRBV4-1 to TRBJ2-5, with 8 bases lining up with TRBD2. CDR3 length: 15 residues. The germline V gene encodes CDR1 MGHRA and CDR2 YSYEKL. After removal of 0 bases from V and 6 bases from J, the junction contained 6 bases not matched to a gene.

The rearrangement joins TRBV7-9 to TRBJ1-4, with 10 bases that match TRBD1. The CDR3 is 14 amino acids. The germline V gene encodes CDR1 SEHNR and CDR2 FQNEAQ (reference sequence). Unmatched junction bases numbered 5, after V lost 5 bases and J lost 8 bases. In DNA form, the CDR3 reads TGTGCCAGCAGCCCGGACAGGGGGAGCGAAAAACTGTTTTTT. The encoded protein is CASSPDRGSEKLFF.

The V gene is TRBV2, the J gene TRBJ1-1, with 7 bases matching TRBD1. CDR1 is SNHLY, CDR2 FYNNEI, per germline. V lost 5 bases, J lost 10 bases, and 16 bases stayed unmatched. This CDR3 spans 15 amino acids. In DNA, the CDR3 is TGTGCCAGCAGTTCGGACAGGCCCGGGACCTTTGGAGCTTTCTTT. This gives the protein CASSSDRPGTFGAFF. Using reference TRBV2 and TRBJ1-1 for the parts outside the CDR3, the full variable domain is EPEVTQTPSHQVTQMGQEVILRCVPISNHLYFYWYRQILGQKVEFLVSFYNNEISEKSEIFDDQFSVERPDGSNFTLKIRSTKLEDSAMYFCASSSDRPGTFGAFFGQGTRLTVV.

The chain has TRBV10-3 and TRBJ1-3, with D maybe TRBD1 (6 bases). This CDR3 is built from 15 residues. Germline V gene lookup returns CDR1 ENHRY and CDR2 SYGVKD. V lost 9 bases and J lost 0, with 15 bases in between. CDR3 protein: CAIGQHSFSGNTIYF. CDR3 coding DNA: TGTGCCATAGGACAGCATTCTTTCTCTGGAAACACCATATATTTT.

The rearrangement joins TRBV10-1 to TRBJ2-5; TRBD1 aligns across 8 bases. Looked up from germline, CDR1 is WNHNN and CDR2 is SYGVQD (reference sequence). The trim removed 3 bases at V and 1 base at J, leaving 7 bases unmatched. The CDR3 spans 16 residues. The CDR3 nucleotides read TGCGCCAGCAGTGACCCGGGACAGGAGGGCCAAGAGACCCAGTACTTC. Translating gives CASSDPGQEGQETQYF.

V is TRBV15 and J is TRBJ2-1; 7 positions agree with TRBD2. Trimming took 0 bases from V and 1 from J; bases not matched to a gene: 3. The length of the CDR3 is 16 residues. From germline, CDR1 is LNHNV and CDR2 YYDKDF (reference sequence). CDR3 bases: TGTGCCACCAGCAGAGATACAGCGGGATCCTACAATGAGCAGTTCTTC. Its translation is CATSRDTAGSYNEQFF.

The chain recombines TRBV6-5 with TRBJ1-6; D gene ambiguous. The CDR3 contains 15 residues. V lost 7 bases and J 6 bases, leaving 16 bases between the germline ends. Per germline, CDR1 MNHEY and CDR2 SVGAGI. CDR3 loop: CASTPLEASNSPLHF. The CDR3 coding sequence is TGTGCCAGCACCCCCTTGGAGGCCAGTAATTCACCCCTCCACTTT.

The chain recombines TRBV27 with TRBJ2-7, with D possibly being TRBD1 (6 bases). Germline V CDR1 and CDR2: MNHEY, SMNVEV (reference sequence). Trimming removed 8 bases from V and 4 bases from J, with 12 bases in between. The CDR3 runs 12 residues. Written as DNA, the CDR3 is TGTGCCAGCTCAAAGGGGGAGTACGAGCAGTACTTC. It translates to CASSKGEYEQYF.

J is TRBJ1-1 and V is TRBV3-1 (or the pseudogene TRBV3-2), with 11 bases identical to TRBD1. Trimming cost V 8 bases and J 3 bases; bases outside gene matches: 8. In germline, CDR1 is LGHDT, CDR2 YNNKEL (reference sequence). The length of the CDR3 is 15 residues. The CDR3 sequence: CASSIPGQGDTEAFF. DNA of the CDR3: TGTGCCAGCTCGATACCGGGACAGGGGGACACTGAAGCTTTCTTT.

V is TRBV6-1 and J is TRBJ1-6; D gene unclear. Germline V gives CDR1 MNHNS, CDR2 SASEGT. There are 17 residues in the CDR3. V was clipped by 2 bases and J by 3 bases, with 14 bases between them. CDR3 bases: TGTGCCAGCAGTGAATTGGGCAGCCAGTTCTATAATTCACCCCTCCACTTT. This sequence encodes CASSELGSQFYNSPLHF.

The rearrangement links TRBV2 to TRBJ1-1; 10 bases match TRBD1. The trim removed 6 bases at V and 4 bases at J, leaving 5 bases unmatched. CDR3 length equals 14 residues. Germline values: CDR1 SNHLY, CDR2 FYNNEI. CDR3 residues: CASSDRTGGTEAFF. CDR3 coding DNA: TGTGCCAGCAGCGATAGGACAGGGGGCACTGAAGCTTTCTTT.